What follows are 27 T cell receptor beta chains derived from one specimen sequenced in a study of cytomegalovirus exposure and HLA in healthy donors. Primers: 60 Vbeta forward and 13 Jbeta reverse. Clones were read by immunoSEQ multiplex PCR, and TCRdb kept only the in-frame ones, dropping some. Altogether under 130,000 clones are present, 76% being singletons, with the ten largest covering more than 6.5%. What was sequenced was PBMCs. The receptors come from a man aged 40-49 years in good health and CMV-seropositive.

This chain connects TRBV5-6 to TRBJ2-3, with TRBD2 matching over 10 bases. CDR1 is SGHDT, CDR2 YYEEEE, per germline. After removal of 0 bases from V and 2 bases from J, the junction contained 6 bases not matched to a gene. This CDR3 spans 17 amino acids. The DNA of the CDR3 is TGTGCCAGCAGCTTGGAAGTAGGACTAGCGGACACAGATACGCAGTATTTT. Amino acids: CASSLEVGLADTDTQYF.

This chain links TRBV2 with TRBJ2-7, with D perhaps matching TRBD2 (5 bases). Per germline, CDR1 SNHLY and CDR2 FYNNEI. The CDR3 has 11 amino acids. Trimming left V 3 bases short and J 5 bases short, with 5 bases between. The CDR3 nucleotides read TGTGCCAGCAGTGAGGAGGACGAGCAGTACTTC. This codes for CASSEEDEQYF.

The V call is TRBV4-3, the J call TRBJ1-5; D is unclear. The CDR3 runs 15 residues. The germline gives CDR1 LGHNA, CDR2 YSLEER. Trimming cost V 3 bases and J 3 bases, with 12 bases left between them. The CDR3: CASSHDYSFNQPQHF. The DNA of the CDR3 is TGCGCCAGCAGCCACGATTACAGCTTCAATCAGCCCCAGCATTTT.

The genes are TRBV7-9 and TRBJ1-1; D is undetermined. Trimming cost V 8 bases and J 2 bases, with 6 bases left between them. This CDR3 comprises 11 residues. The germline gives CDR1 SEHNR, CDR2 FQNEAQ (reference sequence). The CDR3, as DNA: TGTGCCAGCGGTAGAAACACTGAAGCTTTCTTT. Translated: CASGRNTEAFF.

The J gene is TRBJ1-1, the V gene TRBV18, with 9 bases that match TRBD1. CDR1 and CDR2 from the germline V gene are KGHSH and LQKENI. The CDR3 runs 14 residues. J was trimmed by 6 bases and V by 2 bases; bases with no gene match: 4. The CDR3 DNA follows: TGTGCCAGCTCACCATCCGGGACAGGGTCTGAAGCTTTCTTT. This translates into CASSPSGTGSEAFF. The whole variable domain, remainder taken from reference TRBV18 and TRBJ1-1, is NAGVMQNPRHLVRRRGQEARLRCSPMKGHSHVYWYRQLPEEGLKFMVYLQKENIIDESGMPKERFSAEFPKEGPSILRIQQVVRGDSAAYFCASSPSGTGSEAFFGQGTRLTVV.

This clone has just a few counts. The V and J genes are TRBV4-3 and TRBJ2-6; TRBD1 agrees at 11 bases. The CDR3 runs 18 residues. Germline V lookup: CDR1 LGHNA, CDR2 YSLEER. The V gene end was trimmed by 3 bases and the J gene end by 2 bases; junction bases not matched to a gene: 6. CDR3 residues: CASSHGQGAGAGANVLTF. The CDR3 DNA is TGCGCCAGCAGCCATGGACAGGGGGCTGGAGCTGGGGCCAACGTCCTGACTTTC.

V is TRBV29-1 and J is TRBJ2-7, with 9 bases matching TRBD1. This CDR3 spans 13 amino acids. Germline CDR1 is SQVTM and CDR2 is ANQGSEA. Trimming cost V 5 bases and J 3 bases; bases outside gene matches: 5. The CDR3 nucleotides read TGCAGCGTTCGACCGGGACAGGGCTACGAGCAGTACTTC. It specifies CSVRPGQGYEQYF.

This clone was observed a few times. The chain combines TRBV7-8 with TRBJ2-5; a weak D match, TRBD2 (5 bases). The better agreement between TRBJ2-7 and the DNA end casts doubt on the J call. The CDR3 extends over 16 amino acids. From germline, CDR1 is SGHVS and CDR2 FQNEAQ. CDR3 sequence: CASSLGGAGGSYEQYF. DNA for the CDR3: TGTGCCAGCAGCTTAGGTGGCGCAGGAGGTTCCTACGAGCAGTACTTC.

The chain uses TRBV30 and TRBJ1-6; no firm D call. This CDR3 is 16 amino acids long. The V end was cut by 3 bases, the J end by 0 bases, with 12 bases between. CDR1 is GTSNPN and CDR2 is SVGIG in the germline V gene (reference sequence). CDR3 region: CAWRKADYSYNSPLHF. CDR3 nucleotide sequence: TGTGCCTGGAGAAAAGCCGACTACTCCTATAATTCACCCCTCCACTTT.

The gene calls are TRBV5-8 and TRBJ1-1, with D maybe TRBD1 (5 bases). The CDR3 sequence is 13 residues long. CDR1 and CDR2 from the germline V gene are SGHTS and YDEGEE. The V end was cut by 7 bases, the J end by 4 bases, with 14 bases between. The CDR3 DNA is TGTGCCAGCTGGAGGGCAGGGTCCACTGAAGCTTTCTTT. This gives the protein CASWRAGSTEAFF.

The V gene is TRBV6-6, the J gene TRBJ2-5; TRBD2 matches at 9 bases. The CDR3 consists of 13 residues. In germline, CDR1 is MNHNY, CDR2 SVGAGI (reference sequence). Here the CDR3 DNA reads TGTGCGCTCGGCCAGAGTAGCGGGGGGACCCAGTACTTC. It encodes CALGQSSGGTQYF.

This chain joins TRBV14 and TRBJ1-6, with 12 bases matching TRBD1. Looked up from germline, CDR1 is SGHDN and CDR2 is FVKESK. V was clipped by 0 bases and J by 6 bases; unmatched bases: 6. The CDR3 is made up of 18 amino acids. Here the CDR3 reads CASSQDLGQGARNSPLHF. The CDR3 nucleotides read TGTGCCAGCAGCCAAGATCTGGGACAGGGGGCTCGTAATTCACCCCTCCACTTT. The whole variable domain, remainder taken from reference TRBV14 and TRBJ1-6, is EAGVTQFPSHSVIEKGQTVTLRCDPISGHDNLYWYRRVMGKEIKFLLHFVKESKQDESGMPNNRFLAERTGGTYSTLKVQPAELEDSGVYFCASSQDLGQGARNSPLHFGNGTRLTVT.

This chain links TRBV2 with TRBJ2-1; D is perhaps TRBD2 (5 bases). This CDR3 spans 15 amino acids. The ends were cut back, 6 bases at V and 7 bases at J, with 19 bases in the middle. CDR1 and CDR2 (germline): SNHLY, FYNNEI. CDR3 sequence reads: CASSPRGGLRNEQFF. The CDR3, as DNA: TGTGCCAGCAGCCCCCGGGGTGGCCTGAGGAATGAGCAGTTCTTC.

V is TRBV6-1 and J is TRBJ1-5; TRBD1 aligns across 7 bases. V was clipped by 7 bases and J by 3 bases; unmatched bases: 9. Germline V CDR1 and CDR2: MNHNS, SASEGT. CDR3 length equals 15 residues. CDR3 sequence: CASKAQTGANQPQHF. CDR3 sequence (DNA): TGTGCCAGCAAGGCCCAAACAGGGGCCAATCAGCCCCAGCATTTT.

CDR3 amino acids: CASSPLPGTGGFGEHF. CDR3 sequence (DNA): TGTGCCAGCTCACCTCTGCCCGGGACAGGGGGCTTTGGCGAGCATTTT. The rearrangement links TRBV28 to TRBJ1-5; 12 bases fit TRBD1. The CDR3 spans 16 residues. V gave up 8 bases and J gave up 14 bases; unmatched junction bases: 19. Germline loops: CDR1 MDHEN, CDR2 SYDVKM. The full variable domain, in which reference TRBV28 and TRBJ1-5 provide the parts outside the CDR3, is DVKVTQSSRYLVKRTGEKVFLECVQDMDHENMFWYRQDPGLGLRLIYFSYDVKMKEKGDIPEGYSVSREKKERFSLILESASTNQTSMYLCASSPLPGTGGFGEHFGDGTRLSIL.

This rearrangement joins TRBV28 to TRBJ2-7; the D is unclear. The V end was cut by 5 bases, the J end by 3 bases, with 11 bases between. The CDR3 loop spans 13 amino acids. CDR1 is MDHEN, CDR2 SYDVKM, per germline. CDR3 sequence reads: CASSPPDNYEQYF. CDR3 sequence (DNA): TGTGCCAGCAGTCCCCCCGACAACTACGAGCAGTACTTC.

The CDR3 bases are TGTGCCAGCAGCTTGGTGGGGCAGGCCCACTCCTACGAGCAGTACTTC. It translates to CASSLVGQAHSYEQYF. The chain joins TRBV5-6 to TRBJ2-7, with D possibly being TRBD1 (5 bases). This CDR3 comprises 16 residues. V was pared by 0 bases and J by 0 bases, with 13 bases between. Germline V lookup: CDR1 SGHDT, CDR2 YYEEEE. Combining the CDR3 with reference TRBV5-6 and TRBJ2-7 gives the whole variable domain DAGVTQSPTHLIKTRGQQVTLRCSPKSGHDTVSWYQQALGQGPQFIFQYYEEEERQRGNFPDRFSGHQFPNYSSELNVNALLLGDSALYLCASSLVGQAHSYEQYFGPGTRLTVT.

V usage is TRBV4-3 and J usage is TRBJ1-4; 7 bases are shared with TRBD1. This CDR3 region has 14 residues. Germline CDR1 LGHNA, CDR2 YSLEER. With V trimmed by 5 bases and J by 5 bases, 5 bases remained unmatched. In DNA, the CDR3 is TGCGCCAGCAGCTTGGACAGGAGGAATGAAAAACTGTTTTTT. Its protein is CASSLDRRNEKLFF.

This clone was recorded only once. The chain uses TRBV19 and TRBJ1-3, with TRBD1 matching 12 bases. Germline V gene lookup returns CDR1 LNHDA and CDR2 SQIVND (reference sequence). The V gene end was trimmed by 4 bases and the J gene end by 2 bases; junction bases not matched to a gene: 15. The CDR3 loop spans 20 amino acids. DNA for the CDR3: TGTGCCAGTAGTAAATCCTTGGGACAGGGGGCGAGATTCCCTGGAAACACCATATATTTT. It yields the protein CASSKSLGQGARFPGNTIYF.

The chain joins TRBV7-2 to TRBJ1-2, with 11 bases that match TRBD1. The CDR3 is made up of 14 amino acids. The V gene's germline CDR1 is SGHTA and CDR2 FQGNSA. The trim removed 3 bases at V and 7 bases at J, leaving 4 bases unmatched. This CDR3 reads CASSFGQGAFGYTF. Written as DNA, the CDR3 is TGTGCCAGCAGCTTCGGACAGGGGGCGTTTGGCTACACCTTC.

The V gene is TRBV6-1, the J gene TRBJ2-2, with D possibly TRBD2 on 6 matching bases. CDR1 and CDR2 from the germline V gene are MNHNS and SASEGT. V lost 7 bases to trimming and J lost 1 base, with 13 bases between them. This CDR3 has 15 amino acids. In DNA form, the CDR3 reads TGTGCCAGCAAAGCCGGGGAGGTGAACACCGGGGAGCTGTTTTTT. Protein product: CASKAGEVNTGELFF.

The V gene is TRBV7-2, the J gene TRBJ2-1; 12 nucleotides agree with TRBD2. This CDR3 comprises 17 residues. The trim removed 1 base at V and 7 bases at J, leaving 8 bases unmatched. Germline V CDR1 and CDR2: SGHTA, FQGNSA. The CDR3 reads CASSLEVTSGSGNEQFF. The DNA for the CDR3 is TGTGCCAGCAGCTTAGAGGTGACTAGCGGGAGTGGGAATGAGCAGTTCTTC.

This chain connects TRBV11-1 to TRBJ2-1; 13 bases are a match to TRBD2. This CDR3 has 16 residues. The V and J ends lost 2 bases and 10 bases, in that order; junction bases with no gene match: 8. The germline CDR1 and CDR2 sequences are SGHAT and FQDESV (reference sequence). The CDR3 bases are TGTGCCAGCAGCTTAAACGGACTAGCGGGAGATAGGGAGCAGTTCTTC. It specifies CASSLNGLAGDREQFF.

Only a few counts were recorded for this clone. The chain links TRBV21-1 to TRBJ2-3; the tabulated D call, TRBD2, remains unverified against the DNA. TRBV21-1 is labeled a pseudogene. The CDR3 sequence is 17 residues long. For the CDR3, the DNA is TGTGCCAGCAGCAACCGTGGAGGGGTTAATACCACAGATACGCAGTATTTT. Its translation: CASSNRGGVNTTDTQYF.

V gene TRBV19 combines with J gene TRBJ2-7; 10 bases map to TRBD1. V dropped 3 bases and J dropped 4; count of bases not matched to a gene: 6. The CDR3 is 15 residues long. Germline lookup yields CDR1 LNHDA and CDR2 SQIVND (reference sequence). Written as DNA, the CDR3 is TGTGCCAGTAGTATCCAGACAGGGGGCGCGTACGAGCAGTACTTC. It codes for CASSIQTGGAYEQYF.

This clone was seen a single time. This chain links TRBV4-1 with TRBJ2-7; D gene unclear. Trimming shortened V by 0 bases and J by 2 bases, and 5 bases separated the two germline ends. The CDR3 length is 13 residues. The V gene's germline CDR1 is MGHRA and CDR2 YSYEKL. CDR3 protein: CASSQDRTYEQYF. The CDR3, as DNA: TGCGCCAGCAGCCAAGACAGGACCTACGAGCAGTACTTC.

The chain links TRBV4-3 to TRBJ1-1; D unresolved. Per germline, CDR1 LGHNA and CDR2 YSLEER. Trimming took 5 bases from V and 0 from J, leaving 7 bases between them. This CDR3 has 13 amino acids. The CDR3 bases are TGCGCCAGCAGCTACAGCATGAACACTGAAGCTTTCTTT. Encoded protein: CASSYSMNTEAFF.